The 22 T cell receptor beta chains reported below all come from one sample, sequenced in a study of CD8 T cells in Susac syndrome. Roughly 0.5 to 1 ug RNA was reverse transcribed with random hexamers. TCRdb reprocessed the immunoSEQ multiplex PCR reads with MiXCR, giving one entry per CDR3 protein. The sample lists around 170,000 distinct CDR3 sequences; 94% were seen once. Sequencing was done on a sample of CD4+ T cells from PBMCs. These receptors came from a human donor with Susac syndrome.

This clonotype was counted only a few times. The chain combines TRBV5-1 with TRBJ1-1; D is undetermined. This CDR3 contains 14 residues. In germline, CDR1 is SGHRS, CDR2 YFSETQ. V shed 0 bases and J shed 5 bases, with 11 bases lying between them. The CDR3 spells CASSLGQVGTEAFF. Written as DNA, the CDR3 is TGCGCCAGCAGCTTGGGTCAGGTGGGGACTGAAGCTTTCTTT.

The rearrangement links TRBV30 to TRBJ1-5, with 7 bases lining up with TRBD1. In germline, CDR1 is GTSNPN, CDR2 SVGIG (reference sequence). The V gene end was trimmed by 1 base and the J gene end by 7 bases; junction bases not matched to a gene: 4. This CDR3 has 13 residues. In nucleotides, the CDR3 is TGTGCCTGGAGTGAGGGGGCAAGACAGCCCCAGCATTTT. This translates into CAWSEGARQPQHF.

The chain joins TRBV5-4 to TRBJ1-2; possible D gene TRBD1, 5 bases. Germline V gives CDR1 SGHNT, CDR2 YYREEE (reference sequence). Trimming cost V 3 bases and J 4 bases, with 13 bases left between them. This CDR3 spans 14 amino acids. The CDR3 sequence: CASSSVGGPYGYTF. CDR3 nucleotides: TGTGCCAGCAGCTCCGTCGGGGGACCCTATGGCTACACCTTC.

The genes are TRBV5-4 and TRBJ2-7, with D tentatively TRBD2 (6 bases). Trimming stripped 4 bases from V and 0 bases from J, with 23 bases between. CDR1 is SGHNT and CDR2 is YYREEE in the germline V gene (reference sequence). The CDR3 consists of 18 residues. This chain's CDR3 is CASSAGGARAGRSYEQYF. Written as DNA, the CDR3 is TGTGCCAGCAGCGCGGGCGGGGCACGAGCGGGCCGCTCCTACGAGCAGTACTTC.

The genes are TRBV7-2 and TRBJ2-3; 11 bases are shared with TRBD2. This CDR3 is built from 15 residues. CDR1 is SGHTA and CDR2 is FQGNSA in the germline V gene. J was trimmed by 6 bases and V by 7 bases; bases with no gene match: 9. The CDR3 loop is CASKTSGGFMDTQYF. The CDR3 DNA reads TGTGCCAGCAAAACTAGCGGGGGATTCATGGATACGCAGTATTTT.

This CDR3 is CASSEQGEAGELFF. CDR3 nucleotides: TGTGCCAGCAGCGAACAGGGTGAAGCCGGGGAGCTGTTTTTT. This chain links TRBV9 with TRBJ2-2; weak D call: TRBD1 (6 bases). This CDR3 is built from 14 residues. Trimming pared 3 bases from V and 6 bases from J, leaving 12 bases between. Germline V lookup: CDR1 SGDLS, CDR2 YYNGEE.

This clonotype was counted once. CDR3 protein: CASSFGRANTEAFF. CDR3 DNA sequence: TGCGCCAGCAGCTTCGGTAGGGCGAACACTGAAGCTTTCTTT. This rearrangement joins TRBV5-1 to TRBJ1-1, with D unclear. CDR1 and CDR2 from the germline V gene are SGHRS and YFSETQ. V shed 2 bases and J shed 1 base, with 9 bases lying between them. The CDR3 contains 14 residues.

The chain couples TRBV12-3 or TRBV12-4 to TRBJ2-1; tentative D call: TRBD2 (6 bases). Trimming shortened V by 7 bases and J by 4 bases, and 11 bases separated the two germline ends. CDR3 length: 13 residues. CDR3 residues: CASTSGAYNEQFF. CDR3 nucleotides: TGTGCCAGCACGTCGGGAGCATACAATGAGCAGTTCTTC.

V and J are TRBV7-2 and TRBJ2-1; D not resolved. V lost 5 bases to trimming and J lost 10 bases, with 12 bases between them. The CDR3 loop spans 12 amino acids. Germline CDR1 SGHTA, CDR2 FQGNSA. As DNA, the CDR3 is TGTGCCAGCAGCGCCCCGACTTTGGAGCAGTTCTTC. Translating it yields CASSAPTLEQFF.

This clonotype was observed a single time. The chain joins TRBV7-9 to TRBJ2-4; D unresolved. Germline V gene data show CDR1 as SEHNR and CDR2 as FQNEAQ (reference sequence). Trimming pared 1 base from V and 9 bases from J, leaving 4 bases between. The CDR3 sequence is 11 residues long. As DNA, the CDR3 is TGTGCCAGCAGCTTAGAGGGCATTCAGTACTTC. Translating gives CASSLEGIQYF.

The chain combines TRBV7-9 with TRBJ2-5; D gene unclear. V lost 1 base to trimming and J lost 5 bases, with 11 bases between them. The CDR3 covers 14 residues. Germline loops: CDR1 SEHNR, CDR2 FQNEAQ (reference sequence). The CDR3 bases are TGTGCCAGCAGCTTAGGTGGGCAGCCGGAGACCCAGTACTTC. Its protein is CASSLGGQPETQYF.

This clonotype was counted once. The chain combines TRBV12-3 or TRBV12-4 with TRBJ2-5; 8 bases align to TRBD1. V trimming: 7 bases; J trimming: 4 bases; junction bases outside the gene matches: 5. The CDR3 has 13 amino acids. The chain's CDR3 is CASKDRVGETQYF. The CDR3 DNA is TGTGCCAGCAAGGACAGGGTGGGAGAGACCCAGTACTTC.

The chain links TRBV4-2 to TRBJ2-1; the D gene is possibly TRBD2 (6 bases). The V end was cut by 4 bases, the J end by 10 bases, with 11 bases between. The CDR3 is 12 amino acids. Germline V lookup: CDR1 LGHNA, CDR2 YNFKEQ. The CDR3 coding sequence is TGTGCCAGCAGCCTGCGGGACTCAGAGCAGTTCTTC. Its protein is CASSLRDSEQFF.

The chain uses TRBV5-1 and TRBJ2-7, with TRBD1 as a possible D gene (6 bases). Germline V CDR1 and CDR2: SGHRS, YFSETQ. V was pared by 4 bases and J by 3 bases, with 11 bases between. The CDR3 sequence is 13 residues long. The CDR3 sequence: CASSRDTYYEQYF. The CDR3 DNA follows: TGCGCCAGCAGCCGGGACACCTACTACGAGCAGTACTTC.

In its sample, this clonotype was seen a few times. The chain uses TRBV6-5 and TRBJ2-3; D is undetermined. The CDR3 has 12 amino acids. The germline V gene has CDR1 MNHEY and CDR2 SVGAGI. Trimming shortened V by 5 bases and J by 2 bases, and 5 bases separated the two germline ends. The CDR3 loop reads CASSPNTDTQYF. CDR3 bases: TGTGCCAGCAGTCCTAACACAGATACGCAGTATTTT.

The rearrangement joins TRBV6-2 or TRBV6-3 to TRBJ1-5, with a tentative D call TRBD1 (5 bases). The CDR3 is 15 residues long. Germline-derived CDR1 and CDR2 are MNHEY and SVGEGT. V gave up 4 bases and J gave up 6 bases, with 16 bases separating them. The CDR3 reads CASSSDRSGTQPQHF. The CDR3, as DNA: TGTGCCAGCAGTTCAGATCGCTCAGGGACTCAGCCCCAGCATTTT.

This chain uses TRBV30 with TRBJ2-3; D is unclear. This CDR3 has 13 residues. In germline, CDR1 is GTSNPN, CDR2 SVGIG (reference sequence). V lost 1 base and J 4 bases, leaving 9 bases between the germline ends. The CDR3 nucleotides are TGTGCCTGGAGTGCGCTAGGCGCAGATACGCAGTATTTT. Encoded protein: CAWSALGADTQYF.

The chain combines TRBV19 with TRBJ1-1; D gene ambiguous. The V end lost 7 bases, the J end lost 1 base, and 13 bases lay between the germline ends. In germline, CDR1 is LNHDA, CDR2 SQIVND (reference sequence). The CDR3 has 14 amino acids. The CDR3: CASNVHETNTEAFF. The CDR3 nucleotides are TGTGCCAGTAATGTTCACGAAACGAACACTGAAGCTTTCTTT.

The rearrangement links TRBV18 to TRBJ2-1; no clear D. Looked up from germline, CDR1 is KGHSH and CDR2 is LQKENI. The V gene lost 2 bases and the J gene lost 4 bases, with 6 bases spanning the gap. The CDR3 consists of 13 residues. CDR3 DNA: TGTGCCAGCTCACCAGGCTTATACAATGAGCAGTTCTTC. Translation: CASSPGLYNEQFF.

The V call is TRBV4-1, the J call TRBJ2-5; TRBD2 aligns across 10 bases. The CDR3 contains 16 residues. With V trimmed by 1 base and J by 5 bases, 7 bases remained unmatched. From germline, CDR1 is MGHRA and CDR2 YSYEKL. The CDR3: CASSQGDSGGPETQYF. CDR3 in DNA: TGCGCCAGCAGCCAAGGTGATAGCGGGGGGCCGGAGACCCAGTACTTC.

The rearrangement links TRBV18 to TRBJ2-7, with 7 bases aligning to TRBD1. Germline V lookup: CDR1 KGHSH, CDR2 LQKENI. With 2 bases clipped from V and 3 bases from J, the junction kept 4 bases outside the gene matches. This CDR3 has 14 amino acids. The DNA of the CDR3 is TGTGCCAGCTCACCAAGGACAGGTATCTACGAGCAGTACTTC. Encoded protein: CASSPRTGIYEQYF.

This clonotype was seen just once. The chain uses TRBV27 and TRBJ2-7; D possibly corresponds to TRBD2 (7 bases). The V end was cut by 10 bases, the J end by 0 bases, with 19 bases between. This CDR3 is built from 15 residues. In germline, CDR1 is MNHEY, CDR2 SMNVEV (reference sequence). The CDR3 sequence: CATQGGGGSSYEQYF. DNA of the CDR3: TGTGCCACCCAGGGAGGGGGGGGGAGCTCCTACGAGCAGTACTTC.